This record looks at one T cell receptor (beta chain) sequence and its context. Its antigen remains unknown. This record comes from a study of cytomegalovirus exposure and HLA in healthy donors. Study-level points and caveats: Researchers left out some V segments, among them TRBV6-2 and TRBV6-3, as indistinguishable. Associated with cytomegalovirus, according to the listing, were 150 to 200 TCR beta chains.

The CDR3 length is 15 residues. Germline CDR1 reads SGHRS; CDR2 reads YFSETQ. Trimming left V 4 bases short and J 0 bases short, with 11 bases between. The study ran its PCR with 60 Vbeta and 13 Jbeta primers. Original methodology: Later work found approximately 80 million unique TCR beta chains, with 9.5 million to 11 million shared. Data came from immunoSEQ multiplex PCR; TCRdb stores just in-frame clones and leaves some out. V and J calls and clone size come straight from that table; D and trimming were deduced from the DNA. Altogether about 140,000 clones are present, around 77% being singletons, with the ten largest covering about 4.4%.

Sequenced material: PBMCs. The TCR was taken from a man aged 25 to 45 in good health. The chain carries TRBV5-1 and TRBJ2-1; D uncertain. CDR3 region: CASSPPLSSYNEQFF. CDR3 sequence (DNA): TGCGCCAGCAGCCCCCCCCTTAGCTCCTACAATGAGCAGTTCTTC.